These 27 T cell receptor beta chains were all obtained from the same sample, sequenced in a study of blood T cell repertoires in COVID-19. This table comes from immunoSEQ multiplex PCR, and its TCRdb copy is limited to in-frame clones, with some not included. Among about 150,000 clones listed, more than 80% were seen once. The specimen sequenced was peripheral blood. These receptors were collected from a man between 65 and 80 years old with acute or convalescent COVID-19.

V gene TRBV19 combines with J gene TRBJ2-3, with 7 bases matching TRBD1. J gave up 3 bases and V 7 bases, and 10 bases lay outside the gene matches. Germline V gene data show CDR1 as LNHDA and CDR2 as SQIVND (reference sequence). This CDR3 has 15 residues. CDR3 in amino acids: CASMISGGRTDTQYF. The CDR3 nucleotides are TGTGCCAGTATGATCTCAGGGGGACGTACAGATACGCAGTATTTT.

The chain uses TRBV19 and TRBJ2-7; 8 bases line up with TRBD1. In germline, CDR1 is LNHDA, CDR2 SQIVND (reference sequence). V lost 1 base, J lost 2 bases, and 4 bases stayed unmatched. The CDR3 length is 15 residues. The CDR3 nucleotides read TGTGCCAGTAGTATAGCCCCCAGGGGGCCCTACGAGCAGTACTTC. Residues: CASSIAPRGPYEQYF.

This rearrangement joins TRBV10-3 to TRBJ2-6; possibly TRBD2 for D (6 bases). V lost 2 bases and J lost 0, with 14 bases in between. Germline-derived CDR1 and CDR2 are ENHRY and SYGVKD. This CDR3 is 18 amino acids long. CDR3 region: CAISERGGESSGANVLTF. The CDR3 DNA sequence: TGTGCCATCAGTGAGCGAGGCGGGGAGAGCTCTGGGGCCAACGTCCTGACTTTC.

The chain has TRBV28 and TRBJ2-1, with unresolved D. Germline lookup yields CDR1 MDHEN and CDR2 SYDVKM. The ends were cut back, 2 bases at V and 5 bases at J, with 10 bases in the middle. CDR3 length: 14 amino acids. The CDR3 region has the DNA TGTGCCAGCAGTTTAGAGGCAGAAAACAATGAGCAGTTCTTC. Translation gives CASSLEAENNEQFF.

The chain is built from TRBV6-5 and TRBJ1-2; TRBD1 aligns across 9 bases. The V gene end was trimmed by 2 bases and the J gene end by 0 bases; junction bases not matched to a gene: 4. This CDR3 comprises 16 residues. Germline V gives CDR1 MNHEY, CDR2 SVGAGI. The CDR3 nucleotides are TGTGCCAGCAGTTACCGCGGGACAGGGACTAACTATGGCTACACCTTC. It encodes CASSYRGTGTNYGYTF.

The chain carries TRBV20-1 and TRBJ2-5; a weak D match, TRBD2 (6 bases). Per germline, CDR1 DFQATT and CDR2 SNEGSKA (reference sequence). This CDR3 comprises 12 residues. Trimming removed 3 bases at V and 3 bases at J, with 8 bases between. As DNA, the CDR3 is TGCAGTGCTAGTTCTAGCGAAGAGACCCAGTACTTC. Translation gives CSASSSEETQYF.

The CDR3 reads CASSSVPRAGGTYNEQFF. Here the CDR3 DNA reads TGTGCCAGCAGCTCCGTACCGAGGGCGGGAGGAACCTACAATGAGCAGTTCTTC. V and J are TRBV7-8 and TRBJ2-1; 8 bases map to TRBD2. V shed 4 bases, J shed 2 bases, and the junction held 13 bases outside the gene matches. This CDR3 region has 18 residues. The germline V gene encodes CDR1 SGHVS and CDR2 FQNEAQ.

In this sample, this clone turned up once. This chain joins TRBV6-1 and TRBJ2-2; TRBD1 might be the D (6 bases). Germline values: CDR1 MNHNS, CDR2 SASEGT. Trimming cost V 2 bases and J 1 base, with 11 bases left between them. CDR3 length: 16 amino acids. The DNA of the CDR3 is TGTGCCAGCAGTGAAAGGGGGACCCTGAACACCGGGGAGCTGTTTTTT. This translates into CASSERGTLNTGELFF.

This clone was observed a handful of times. The V gene is TRBV5-1, the J gene TRBJ1-6, with unresolved D. The CDR3 length is 15 residues. The germline V gene has CDR1 SGHRS and CDR2 YFSETQ. Trimming left V 1 base short and J 7 bases short, with 12 bases between. CDR3 bases: TGCGCCAGCAGCTTGCTCTCGCCGGAGAATTCACCCCTCCACTTT. Translating gives CASSLLSPENSPLHF.

The chain employs TRBV5-6 and TRBJ2-7; 9 bases map to TRBD2. CDR1 and CDR2 from the germline V gene are SGHDT and YYEEEE. The V gene end was trimmed by 1 base and the J gene end by 2 bases; junction bases not matched to a gene: 4. This CDR3 contains 15 residues. CDR3 residues: CASSLWAGGPYEQYF. The CDR3 coding sequence is TGTGCCAGCAGCTTGTGGGCGGGGGGGCCCTACGAGCAGTACTTC.

The chain is built from TRBV27 and TRBJ1-1; D is undetermined. Trimming cost V 2 bases and J 5 bases, with 15 bases left between them. The CDR3 extends over 15 amino acids. Germline CDR1 reads MNHEY; CDR2 reads SMNVEV (reference sequence). The CDR3 here is CASSLTTLRDTEAFF. As DNA, the CDR3 is TGTGCCAGCAGTTTAACGACACTGAGGGATACTGAAGCTTTCTTT.

The chain is built from TRBV21-1 and TRBJ2-2; TRBD2, the table's D call, lacks a check against the DNA. TRBV21-1 is a documented pseudogene. The CDR3 runs 20 residues. CDR3: CASSKARREGRGESTGELFF. The CDR3 DNA is TGTGCCAGCAGCAAAGCAAGGCGGGAGGGCCGGGGAGAGAGCACCGGGGAGCTGTTTTTT.

The chain uses TRBV19 and TRBJ1-2; 7 bases match TRBD1. The CDR3 extends over 15 amino acids. J lost 5 bases, V lost 1 base, and 7 bases had no gene match. Germline V gene lookup returns CDR1 LNHDA and CDR2 SQIVND (reference sequence). Here the CDR3 reads CASSIVPGQLYGYTF. CDR3 coding DNA: TGTGCCAGTAGTATAGTCCCGGGACAGTTGTATGGCTACACCTTC.

The rearrangement uses TRBV9 and TRBJ2-1, with D possibly matching TRBD1 (5 bases). The CDR3 has 14 amino acids. Germline values: CDR1 SGDLS, CDR2 YYNGEE. The V gene lost 7 bases and the J gene lost 5 bases, with 16 bases spanning the gap. The CDR3 DNA follows: TGTGCCAGCGCCCCAGGACAAATTGACAATGAGCAGTTCTTC. Encoded protein: CASAPGQIDNEQFF.

The rearrangement joins TRBV10-3 to TRBJ1-2; TRBD1 matches at 9 bases. V lost 6 bases, J lost 2 bases, and 4 bases stayed unmatched. The CDR3 is 14 amino acids. The germline V gene has CDR1 ENHRY and CDR2 SYGVKD. The CDR3, as DNA: TGTGCCATCAGCGAGGACAGGGGCAACTATGGCTACACCTTC. This encodes CAISEDRGNYGYTF.

This chain connects TRBV6-5 to TRBJ1-1, with D perhaps TRBD1 (6 bases). The ends were cut back, 4 bases at V and 4 bases at J, with 13 bases in the middle. Germline loops: CDR1 MNHEY, CDR2 SVGAGI. The length of the CDR3 is 14 residues. The CDR3 protein is CASSSPTGSTEAFF. CDR3 bases: TGTGCCAGCAGTTCCCCGACAGGTTCCACTGAAGCTTTCTTT.

V and J are TRBV19 and TRBJ1-1; D call uncertain. The CDR3 totals 14 residues. V was pared by 4 bases and J by 8 bases, with 17 bases between. CDR1 and CDR2 from the germline V gene are LNHDA and SQIVND (reference sequence). The CDR3 DNA sequence: TGTGCCAGTAGTACGATTAACACTAATGTGGAAGCTTTCTTT. Residues: CASSTINTNVEAFF.

J is TRBJ1-5 and V is TRBV12-3 or TRBV12-4; D not resolved. This CDR3 spans 11 amino acids. The V end lost 8 bases, the J end lost 5 bases, and 7 bases lay between the germline ends. CDR3 DNA: TGTGCCAGCGGGGAGTATCAGCCCCAGCATTTT. Translation gives CASGEYQPQHF.

CDR3 region: CASGGSGTDTQYF. The CDR3 coding sequence is TGTGCCTCGGGGGGCTCAGGCACAGATACGCAGTATTTT. The chain recombines TRBV5-4 with TRBJ2-3; D might be TRBD2 (7 bases). V was clipped by 10 bases and J by 1 base, with 13 bases between them. Germline CDR1 SGHNT, CDR2 YYREEE (reference sequence). The CDR3 length is 13 residues.

The chain recombines TRBV19 with TRBJ1-5; 9 positions match TRBD1. The CDR3 is 19 residues long. V gave up 5 bases and J gave up 5 bases; unmatched junction bases: 19. The germline gives CDR1 LNHDA, CDR2 SQIVND (reference sequence). In DNA, the CDR3 is TGTGCCAGTAGTCTAGGGGGCGGACAGGGGTGGGGCGAAGATCAGCCCCAGCATTTT. Translating it yields CASSLGGGQGWGEDQPQHF.

This chain links TRBV7-2 with TRBJ2-1; maybe TRBD2 (5 bases). CDR3 length: 15 residues. The V gene lost 0 bases and the J gene lost 4 bases, with 10 bases spanning the gap. From germline, CDR1 is SGHTA and CDR2 FQGNSA. CDR3 nucleotide sequence: TGTGCCAGCAGCTTAGCGGGAGTGGGTTACAATGAGCAGTTCTTC. It codes for CASSLAGVGYNEQFF.

This chain connects TRBV5-1 to TRBJ2-7, with 9 bases aligning to TRBD1. J was trimmed by 2 bases and V by 4 bases; bases with no gene match: 10. The CDR3 is 16 amino acids. CDR1 and CDR2 from the germline V gene are SGHRS and YFSETQ. The CDR3 protein is CASSGPSTGGTYEQYF. CDR3 nucleotide sequence: TGCGCCAGCAGCGGGCCGTCGACAGGGGGAACCTACGAGCAGTACTTC.

The chain recombines TRBV7-3 with TRBJ2-1; TRBD2 matches 13 bases. J was trimmed by 9 bases and V by 4 bases; bases with no gene match: 6. The CDR3 is 15 residues long. Per the germline V gene, CDR1 is SGHTA and CDR2 is FQGTGA. For the CDR3, the DNA is TGTGCCAGCAGCTCTGGGACTAGCGGGGCCCTTGAGCAGTTCTTC. This sequence encodes CASSSGTSGALEQFF. Variable domain in full (rest from reference TRBV7-3 and TRBJ2-1): GAGVSQTPSNKVTEKGKYVELRCDPISGHTALYWYRQSLGQGPEFLIYFQGTGAADDSGLPNDRFFAVRPEGSVSTLKIQRTERGDSAVYLCASSSGTSGALEQFFGPGTRLTVL.

The chain couples TRBV5-1 to TRBJ1-5, with 8 positions matching TRBD1. The J segment lost 6 bases and the V segment lost 4 bases, leaving 6 bases of the junction unmatched. The CDR3 totals 14 residues. Germline assignment: CDR1 SGHRS and CDR2 YFSETQ. The CDR3 DNA reads as TGCGCCAGCAGCGACAGGGGAGGCGGTCAGCCCCAGCATTTT. Encoded protein: CASSDRGGGQPQHF.

The gene calls are TRBV7-9 and TRBJ2-7; 9 bases map to TRBD1. The CDR3 extends over 16 amino acids. V gave up 6 bases and J gave up 5 bases; unmatched junction bases: 14. The germline V gene has CDR1 SEHNR and CDR2 FQNEAQ (reference sequence). The CDR3 DNA sequence: TGTGCCAGCAGTAGGCCCCCACGGGACAGGGTACACGAGCAGTACTTC. Residues: CASSRPPRDRVHEQYF.

The J gene is TRBJ2-7, the V gene TRBV7-2, with a possible D match to TRBD1 (6 bases). Germline V lookup: CDR1 SGHTA, CDR2 FQGNSA. The CDR3 has 15 amino acids. V gave up 0 bases and J gave up 0 bases, with 9 bases separating them. Written as DNA, the CDR3 is TGTGCCAGCAGCTTAGCGGCAGGGGTCTCCTACGAGCAGTACTTC. Protein sequence: CASSLAAGVSYEQYF.

This rearrangement joins TRBV13 to TRBJ1-5; D is unclear. V dropped 3 bases and J dropped 3 bases, with 6 bases sitting between them. CDR1 PRHDT and CDR2 FYEKMQ come from the germline V gene (reference sequence). CDR3 size: 13 residues. The CDR3 bases are TGTGCCAGCAGCTTCGGTTTCAATCAGCCCCAGCATTTT. This encodes CASSFGFNQPQHF.